This T cell receptor (beta chain) derives from a study of shared clonotypes between healthy human individuals. Genomic DNA of each subset was evenly split across several immunoSEQ plates. Some clones are missing from TCRdb's copy, which holds only in-frame ones; the method was immunoSEQ multiplex PCR. The sample has about 510,000 clones, less than 85% seen once. Worth noting for this clone: Other DNA sequences of this sample code for an identical CDR3.

The CDR3 contains 14 residues. J gave up 4 bases and V 5 bases, and 2 bases lay outside the gene matches. Germline CDR1 SGHTA, CDR2 FQGTGA. The chain combines TRBV7-3 with TRBJ2-5; 12 nucleotides agree with TRBD2. The sequenced sample consisted of PBMCs. The sequence derives from a woman in her 40s in good health. Some clones in this sample may be carry-over from other donors' samples. The CDR3 DNA reads TGTGCCAGCAGCCCGGGACTAGCGGGAGAGACCCAGTACTTC. Translation gives CASSPGLAGETQYF.